A selection of T cell receptor beta chains follows, all from one sample in a study of PD-1 blockade in classical Hodgkin lymphoma. This table comes from immunoSEQ multiplex PCR, and its TCRdb copy is limited to in-frame clones, with some not included. The data contain 25,000 to 30,000 clones, around four fifths of them singletons. This material consisted of peripheral blood mononuclear cells (PBMCs), taken before the second cycle of nivolumab. The receptors stem from a human donor with classical Hodgkin lymphoma. Both conserved end residues are part of each CDR3. Fields, in order: J gene, clone size, V gene, CDR3 protein. Size tells how often a clone was seen (once, few, many) or the class of an expanded clone, and some rows leave it out.

>TRBJ2-3|NA|TRBV4-1
CASSHRGGADTQYF
>TRBJ2-6|once|TRBV5-4
CASNPSGANVLTF
>TRBJ2-2|few|TRBV4-1
CASSQVQDNTGELFF
>TRBJ1-2|medium-sized|TRBV28
CASSPTTGGYGYTF
>TRBJ1-2|NA|TRBV4-1
CASSQTGTGNNYGYTF
>TRBJ1-2|NA|TRBV4-2
CASSQDWWAGFFYGYTF
>TRBJ1-3|NA|TRBV6-5
CASKSGTDGNTIYF
>TRBJ2-1|NA|TRBV11-2
CASSSVYGSYNEQFF
>TRBJ1-2|few|TRBV7-2
CASSPGVNYGYTF
>TRBJ1-1|NA|TRBV5-1
CASSLAGSGVTEAFF
>TRBJ2-2|NA|TRBV7-6
CASSTPAGELFF
>TRBJ2-7|few|TRBV6-1
CASSALGTSGTGEQYF
>TRBJ1-2|NA|TRBV18
CASSPQAGTDNYGYTF
>TRBJ1-1|once|TRBV7-2
CASSSRGPTEAFF
>TRBJ2-1|few|TRBV7-6
CASSLGGLAGFNEQFF
>TRBJ2-7|NA|TRBV10-3
CAISESQGIFYEQYF
>TRBJ1-1|NA|TRBV5-1
CASRPGTAPTEAFF
>TRBJ2-5|NA|TRBV6-5
CASGKDTEETQYF
>TRBJ1-6|NA|TRBV9
CASSADSRSYNSPLHF
>TRBJ2-7|NA|TRBV7-8
CASTLYIDAHHEQYF
>TRBJ2-5|NA|TRBV5-4
CASSLGSSGRETQYF
>TRBJ1-2|NA|TRBV18
CASSPSKGNDYGYTF
>TRBJ1-1|NA|TRBV5-5
CASSPAGGRMNTEAFF
>TRBJ2-1|NA|TRBV7-3
CASSLSGRAGNEQFF
>TRBJ2-5|NA|TRBV6-1
CASSELAGGQETQYF
>TRBJ2-2|NA|TRBV7-9
CASSRTSGRASGELFF
>TRBJ2-5|NA|TRBV11-3
CASSLGETQYF
>TRBJ2-2|NA|TRBV7-6
CASSLRPSGELFF
>TRBJ1-5|NA|TRBV15
CATSRVAGKGQPQHF
>TRBJ1-1|NA|TRBV30
CAWSGQVNTEAFF
>TRBJ1-4|once|TRBV5-6
CASSGTAGRKLFF
>TRBJ1-5|few|TRBV19
CASNLDRNQPQHF
>TRBJ1-1|NA|TRBV18
CASSPPMGQGRRRAEAFF
>TRBJ2-7|NA|TRBV7-2
CASSSTGISYEQYF
>TRBJ2-5|NA|TRBV7-6
CASRGGQVQETQYF
>TRBJ2-1|few|TRBV15
CATSRALLAGGNEQFF
>TRBJ1-6|once|TRBV5-1
CASSLVADGNSPLHF
>TRBJ2-5|NA|TRBV19
CASSGTGEAETQYF
>TRBJ2-5|NA|TRBV15
CATSRGRDKETQYF
>TRBJ2-7|NA|TRBV6-1
CASSEGETSVYEQYF
>TRBJ2-7|NA|TRBV10-3
CAISESITGVRSEQYF
>TRBJ2-2|NA|TRBV4-3
CASSQVALAGTGELFF
>TRBJ2-5|NA|TRBV13
CASSPLRGYGTQYF
>TRBJ1-2|NA|TRBV28
CASSPSGGSNYGYTF
>TRBJ1-2|NA|TRBV29-1
CSVGREWNYGYTF
>TRBJ2-3|NA|TRBV6-1
CASSVGGRGDTQYF
>TRBJ1-3|NA|TRBV11-3
CASSLVGARNTIYF
>TRBJ2-7|few|TRBV27
CASSPGTFSYEQYF
>TRBJ2-3|NA|TRBV19
CASRGTGVWEDTQYF
>TRBJ1-2|NA|TRBV18
CASSPDRGYGYTF
>TRBJ1-2|NA|TRBV28
CASSFRAGGYTF
>TRBJ1-3|NA|TRBV5-1
CASSQIQGAGNTIYF
>TRBJ2-7|NA|TRBV18
CASSTPGQGPYEQYF
>TRBJ2-3|NA|TRBV6-1
CASSVGLVTDTQYF
>TRBJ2-2|NA|TRBV27
CASTTWDGQRNTGELFF
>TRBJ2-1|NA|TRBV28
CASSLGGVSYNEQFF
>TRBJ2-5|NA|TRBV9
CASSLSPAGGQETQYF
>TRBJ1-2|NA|TRBV19
CASSLNRDNGGYTF